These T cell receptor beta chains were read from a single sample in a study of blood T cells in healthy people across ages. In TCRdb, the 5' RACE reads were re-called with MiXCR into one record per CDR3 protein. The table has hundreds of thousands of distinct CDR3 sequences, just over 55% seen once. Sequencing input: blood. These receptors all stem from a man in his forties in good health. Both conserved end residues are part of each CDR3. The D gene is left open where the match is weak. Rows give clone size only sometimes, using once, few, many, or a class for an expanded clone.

CDR3aa: CSAREWRLDTF
CDR3nt: TGCAGTGCTAGAGAGTGGCGCCTCGACACCTTC
abundance: NA
d_gene: NA
j_gene: TRBJ1-2
v_gene: TRBV20-1

CDR3aa: CSVDLRSDNYGYTF
CDR3nt: TGCAGCGTTGACCTACGGTCCGATAACTATGGCTACACCTTC
abundance: once
d_gene: NA
j_gene: TRBJ1-2
v_gene: TRBV29-1

CDR3aa: CASSLRAARGNEQFF
CDR3nt: TGTGCCAGCAGCTTAAGGGCAGCAAGGGGCAATGAGCAGTTCTTC
abundance: NA
d_gene: NA
j_gene: TRBJ2-1
v_gene: TRBV7-2

CDR3aa: CASSQWQSGEQYF
CDR3nt: TGTGCCAGCAGCCAATGGCAAAGCGGTGAGCAGTACTTC
abundance: NA
d_gene: NA
j_gene: TRBJ2-5
v_gene: TRBV3-1

CDR3aa: CASSLHAQITDTQYF
CDR3nt: TGTGCCAGCAGCTTACACGCACAGATCACAGATACGCAGTATTTT
abundance: NA
d_gene: NA
j_gene: TRBJ2-3
v_gene: TRBV11-2

CDR3aa: CSVEAYSAGGPYEQYF
CDR3nt: TGCAGCGTTGAAGCATATTCCGCGGGAGGGCCCTACGAGCAGTACTTC
abundance: once
d_gene: TRBD2
j_gene: TRBJ2-7
v_gene: TRBV29-1

CDR3aa: CASSQDRTGTRYGYTF
CDR3nt: TGTGCCAGCAGCCAAGATAGGACAGGGACTCGCTATGGCTACACCTTC
abundance: NA
d_gene: TRBD1
j_gene: TRBJ1-2
v_gene: TRBV3-1

CDR3aa: CASSYRQGGGEQFF
CDR3nt: TGTGCCAGCAGTTACCGGCAGGGGGGAGGTGAGCAGTTCTTC
abundance: NA
d_gene: NA
j_gene: TRBJ2-1
v_gene: TRBV6-2/TRBV6-3

CDR3aa: CASSVGSGRAWEQFF
CDR3nt: TGTGCCAGCAGCGTAGGTAGCGGGAGGGCCTGGGAGCAGTTCTTC
abundance: NA
d_gene: TRBD2
j_gene: TRBJ2-1
v_gene: TRBV9

CDR3aa: CASSPLGEGAFYGYTF
CDR3nt: TGTGCCAGCAGCCCCCTCGGGGAGGGGGCGTTCTATGGCTACACCTTC
abundance: once
d_gene: TRBD1
j_gene: TRBJ1-2
v_gene: TRBV4-2

CDR3aa: CSARSQDSGAEQYF
CDR3nt: TGCAGTGCTAGGTCCCAGGACTCCGGGGCCGAGCAGTACTTC
abundance: NA
d_gene: NA
j_gene: TRBJ2-7
v_gene: TRBV20-1

CDR3aa: CASSTGQGTVDIQYF
CDR3nt: TGTGCCAGCAGCACAGGACAGGGGACGGTGGACATTCAGTACTTC
abundance: NA
d_gene: TRBD1
j_gene: TRBJ2-4
v_gene: TRBV9

CDR3aa: CASSPTVNTDTQYF
CDR3nt: TGTGCCAGCAGCCCAACAGTAAACACAGATACGCAGTATTTT
abundance: once
d_gene: NA
j_gene: TRBJ2-3
v_gene: TRBV11-2

CDR3aa: CASSVEAISTDTQYF
CDR3nt: TGTGCCAGCAGCGTAGAAGCCATAAGCACAGATACGCAGTATTTT
abundance: few
d_gene: NA
j_gene: TRBJ2-3
v_gene: TRBV9